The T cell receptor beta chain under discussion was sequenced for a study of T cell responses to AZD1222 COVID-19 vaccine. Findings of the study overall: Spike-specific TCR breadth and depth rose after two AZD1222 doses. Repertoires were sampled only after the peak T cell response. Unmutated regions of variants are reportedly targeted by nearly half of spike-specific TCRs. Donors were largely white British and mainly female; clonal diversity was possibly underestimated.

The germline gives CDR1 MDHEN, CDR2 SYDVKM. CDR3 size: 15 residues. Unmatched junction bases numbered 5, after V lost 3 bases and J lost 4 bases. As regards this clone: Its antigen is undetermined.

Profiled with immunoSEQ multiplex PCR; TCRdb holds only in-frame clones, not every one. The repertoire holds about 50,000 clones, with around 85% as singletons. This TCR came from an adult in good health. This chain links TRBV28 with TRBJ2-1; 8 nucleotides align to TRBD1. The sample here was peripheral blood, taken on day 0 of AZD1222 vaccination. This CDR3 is CASSFSGQGYNEQFF. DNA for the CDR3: TGTGCCAGCAGTTTCTCCGGACAGGGTTACAATGAGCAGTTCTTC.